The next 20 T cell receptor beta chains were all read from a single sample in a study of OX40 agonist ivuxolimab in advanced cancers. The assay was immunoSEQ multiplex PCR, and TCRdb's table has in-frame clones only and misses some. The data hold about 45,000 clones, with roughly 93% observed a single time. Sequences were derived from CD4+ or CD8+ T cells sorted from blood, sampled in a trial of the OX40 agonist ivuxolimab. These receptors all come from an adult with an advanced solid tumor such as melanoma, head and neck, liver or kidney cancer.

V and J are TRBV2 and TRBJ2-4, with a possible D match to TRBD2 (6 bases). V dropped 6 bases and J dropped 3 bases, with 12 bases sitting between them. Per germline, CDR1 SNHLY and CDR2 FYNNEI. The CDR3 has 14 residues. CDR3 region: CASRRGLGKNIQYF. CDR3 nucleotide sequence: TGTGCCAGCAGGAGGGGACTGGGCAAAAACATTCAGTACTTC.

This clone was found once. This sequence joins TRBV12-5 and TRBJ2-3; D not resolved. Between the trimmed V and J ends, which lost 4 bases and 1 base, there was a span of 12 bases. From germline, CDR1 is LGHNT and CDR2 FRNRAP. CDR3 length: 15 residues. The CDR3 loop is CASGSHLVGTDTQYF. The CDR3, as DNA: TGTGCTAGTGGTTCTCACCTCGTAGGCACAGATACGCAGTATTTT.

The V call is TRBV6-5, the J call TRBJ2-7, with 8 bases matching TRBD1. V was clipped by 0 bases and J by 4 bases; unmatched bases: 8. CDR1 and CDR2 from the germline V gene are MNHEY and SVGAGI. The CDR3 runs to 16 residues. The CDR3: CASSYSGPGGMYEQYF. CDR3 in DNA: TGTGCCAGCAGTTACTCGGGGCCAGGGGGCATGTACGAGCAGTACTTC.

The chain carries TRBV19 and TRBJ1-1; D unclear. V was trimmed by 3 bases and J by 0 bases, leaving 8 bases between them. The CDR3 has 14 amino acids. Per germline, CDR1 LNHDA and CDR2 SQIVND (reference sequence). The CDR3 sequence is CASSIRIMNTEAFF. The CDR3 bases are TGTGCCAGTAGTATCAGGATCATGAACACTGAAGCTTTCTTT.

The rearrangement uses TRBV7-8 and TRBJ2-3; 9 bases fit TRBD2. Looked up from germline, CDR1 is SGHVS and CDR2 is FQNEAQ. The CDR3 totals 19 residues. V was pared by 0 bases and J by 3 bases, with 13 bases of the junction left unmatched. The CDR3 DNA follows: TGTGCCAGCAGCTTAGCGCTGGCGGGGGGGGCCGCCCGGACAGATACGCAGTATTTT. The encoded protein is CASSLALAGGAARTDTQYF. Supplemented by reference TRBV7-8 and TRBJ2-3, the full variable domain reads GAGVSQSPRYKVAKRGQDVALRCDPISGHVSLFWYQQALGQGPEFLTYFQNEAQLDKSGLPSDRFFAERPEGSVSTLKIQRTQQEDSAVYLCASSLALAGGAARTDTQYFGPGTRLTVL.

This clone has just a few counts. The chain is built from TRBV2 and TRBJ2-7; D might be TRBD2 (6 bases). Trimming removed 7 bases from V and 7 bases from J, with 23 bases in between. Germline CDR1 is SNHLY and CDR2 is FYNNEI. This CDR3 spans 15 amino acids. CDR3 in amino acids: CASTYERTTLGEQYF. In DNA, the CDR3 is TGTGCCAGCACATACGAGAGGACTACCCTAGGGGAGCAGTACTTC. Based on the CDR3 plus reference TRBV2 and TRBJ2-7, the full variable domain is EPEVTQTPSHQVTQMGQEVILRCVPISNHLYFYWYRQILGQKVEFLVSFYNNEISEKSEIFDDQFSVERPDGSNFTLKIRSTKLEDSAMYFCASTYERTTLGEQYFGPGTRLTVT.

This chain connects TRBV5-8 to TRBJ1-2; TRBD1 is a possible D gene (5 bases). The CDR3 sequence is 16 residues long. The germline gives CDR1 SGHTS, CDR2 YDEGEE. Trimming took off 4 bases at V and 7 bases at J, with 23 bases between the two ends. CDR3 amino acids: CASSLNFRRGISGYTF. CDR3 nucleotide sequence: TGTGCCAGCAGCCTTAACTTCCGGCGGGGGATTAGTGGCTACACCTTC.

V is TRBV19 and J is TRBJ2-1, with 11 bases fitting TRBD2. Germline CDR1 and CDR2: LNHDA and SQIVND (reference sequence). The CDR3 contains 15 residues. V trimming: 5 bases; J trimming: 7 bases; junction bases outside the gene matches: 7. CDR3 region: CASSLLAGDKNEQFF. CDR3 nucleotides: TGTGCCAGTAGTTTACTAGCGGGGGACAAGAATGAGCAGTTCTTC.

This rearrangement joins TRBV19 to TRBJ2-1; D might be TRBD1 or TRBD2, each matching 5 bases. V lost 3 bases and J 7 bases, leaving 7 bases between the germline ends. CDR3 size: 12 residues. Looked up from germline, CDR1 is LNHDA and CDR2 is SQIVND (reference sequence). The CDR3 protein is CASSMGVNEQFF. In DNA form, the CDR3 reads TGTGCCAGTAGTATGGGGGTAAATGAGCAGTTCTTC.

The V and J genes are TRBV5-1 and TRBJ2-3, with 10 bases aligning to TRBD1. The CDR3 has 14 amino acids. Per the germline V gene, CDR1 is SGHRS and CDR2 is YFSETQ. Trimming at V came to 4 bases and at J to 4 bases, leaving 3 bases not matched to a gene. CDR3 amino acids: CASSTGQGSDTQYF. CDR3 sequence (DNA): TGCGCCAGCAGCACGGGACAGGGGTCAGATACGCAGTATTTT.

A single count supports this clone. This rearrangement joins TRBV28 to TRBJ2-2; the D call may be TRBD1 or TRBD2 (5 bases each). The CDR3 extends over 16 amino acids. V was trimmed by 5 bases and J by 4 bases, leaving 17 bases between them. The germline V gene encodes CDR1 MDHEN and CDR2 SYDVKM. The CDR3 loop is CASSPVGTSTTGELFF. The CDR3 region has the DNA TGTGCCAGCAGTCCGGTAGGGACCTCGACCACCGGGGAGCTGTTTTTT.

This chain's CDR3 is CASSLGQGPGYTF. CDR3 nucleotide sequence: TGTGCCAGCAGCTTAGGACAGGGGCCTGGCTACACCTTC. This chain uses TRBV7-9 with TRBJ1-2; 8 positions match TRBD1. The CDR3 runs to 13 residues. Germline-derived CDR1 and CDR2 are SEHNR and FQNEAQ (reference sequence). The junction had 2 bases not matched to a gene; V was cut back by 1 base and J by 7 bases.

The J gene is TRBJ2-2, the V gene TRBV14, with D hard to call. Per germline, CDR1 SGHDN and CDR2 FVKESK. V dropped 5 bases and J dropped 1 base, with 8 bases sitting between them. The CDR3 loop spans 14 amino acids. CDR3 in amino acids: CASSRYLNTGELFF. The DNA for the CDR3 is TGTGCCAGCAGCAGATATCTGAACACCGGGGAGCTGTTTTTT. Based on the CDR3 plus reference TRBV14 and TRBJ2-2, the full variable domain is EAGVTQFPSHSVIEKGQTVTLRCDPISGHDNLYWYRRVMGKEIKFLLHFVKESKQDESGMPNNRFLAERTGGTYSTLKVQPAELEDSGVYFCASSRYLNTGELFFGEGSRLTVL.

The chain employs TRBV28 and TRBJ1-2, with TRBD1 matching 8 bases. The length of the CDR3 is 13 residues. Germline CDR1 MDHEN, CDR2 SYDVKM. V dropped 5 bases and J dropped 6; count of bases not matched to a gene: 5. As DNA, the CDR3 is TGTGCCAGCAGTATGCAGGGGGCGAATGGCTACACCTTC. This sequence encodes CASSMQGANGYTF.

The chain is built from TRBV27 and TRBJ2-7; unclear D gene. V lost 8 bases and J 3 bases, leaving 8 bases between the germline ends. Germline V CDR1 and CDR2: MNHEY, SMNVEV (reference sequence). This CDR3 is built from 11 residues. DNA of the CDR3: TGTGCCAGCGCCACCCACTACGAGCAGTACTTC. Translating gives CASATHYEQYF.

The V gene is TRBV21-1, the J gene TRBJ2-7; the table's D call TRBD1 went unverified against the DNA. TRBV21-1 is a pseudogene. The CDR3 is 13 residues long. The CDR3 region is CASSKQYPYEQYF. DNA of the CDR3: TGTGCCAGCAGCAAACAGTACCCCTACGAGCAGTACTTC.

The gene calls are TRBV5-5 and TRBJ2-1; 7 bases map to TRBD1. CDR3 length: 14 residues. The germline V gene has CDR1 SGHKS and CDR2 YYEKEE (reference sequence). V lost 4 bases, J lost 4 bases, and 5 bases stayed unmatched. DNA of the CDR3: TGTGCCAGCAGCCCCACAGGGGCGTACAATGAGCAGTTCTTC. Translated: CASSPTGAYNEQFF.

The count of this clone is one. The V call is TRBV19, the J call TRBJ1-3; D ambiguous. The CDR3 totals 14 residues. CDR1 LNHDA and CDR2 SQIVND come from the germline V gene (reference sequence). V lost 4 bases and J 1 base, leaving 8 bases between the germline ends. CDR3 nucleotides: TGTGCCAGTAGTACCTGGGTATCTGGAAACACCATATATTTT. It specifies CASSTWVSGNTIYF.

The chain employs TRBV7-2 and TRBJ2-7, with 10 bases matching TRBD2. The CDR3 loop spans 15 amino acids. The germline CDR1 and CDR2 sequences are SGHTA and FQGNSA. Trimming took 5 bases from V and 2 from J; bases not matched to a gene: 6. This CDR3 is CASSIGLAVAYEQYF. The CDR3 bases are TGTGCCAGCAGCATCGGACTAGCGGTGGCCTACGAGCAGTACTTC.

V is TRBV5-1 and J is TRBJ1-1, with D uncertain. V lost 0 bases to trimming and J lost 7 bases, with 10 bases between them. Germline V CDR1 and CDR2: SGHRS, YFSETQ. The CDR3 consists of 13 residues. The CDR3 DNA follows: TGCGCCAGCAGCTTGGTAGGGAGTGATGAAGCTTTCTTT. The encoded protein is CASSLVGSDEAFF.